This T cell receptor beta chain was obtained from a study of response to subunit inactivated influenza vaccine. This clonotype was found a few times. MiXCR, run by TCRdb on the RT-PCR reads, gives a single entry per CDR3 protein. This sample has roughly 790,000 distinct CDR3 sequences, with 21% found just once. Germline V CDR1 and CDR2: SGHTA, FQGNSA. This CDR3 region has 15 residues. V lost 1 base, J lost 4 bases, and 1 base stayed unmatched. Source: PBMCs from blood, taken about 5 days after vaccination. The receptor comes from a man aged 50 or older who received an inactivated influenza vaccine. The chain couples TRBV7-2 to TRBJ2-1; the match to TRBD2 covers 10 bases. The CDR3, as DNA: TGTGCCAGCAGCTTAGGAGCGGGGGGGTACAATGAGCAGTTCTTC. Protein: CASSLGAGGYNEQFF.